The TCR beta chain described here comes from a study of cytomegalovirus exposure and HLA in healthy donors. About the study: The 120 or so validation repertoires used a platform that matched the one used for the roughly 650 first-cohort repertoires, as a later analysis reported. Points from the study as a whole: In vitro confirmation showed three CMV-associated chains to be CMV antigen specific. There were approximately 150 TCR beta chains listed as cytomegalovirus-associated. Rarity marked most TCR sequences, yet some public TCRs occurred in many donors.

Using immunoSEQ multiplex PCR, the repertoire was profiled, and TCRdb retains in-frame clones only, with some absent. The sample lists some 160,000 clones, around 89% seen once, with 2.5% to 3% in the top ten. A word on this clone: Its antigen is not known.

The V end lost 8 bases, the J end lost 1 base, and 23 bases lay between the germline ends. This CDR3 is built from 18 residues. CDR1 is ENHRY and CDR2 is SYGVKD in the germline V gene. The rearrangement joins TRBV10-3 to TRBJ2-2, with a possible D match to TRBD2 (5 bases). Material for sequencing was PBMCs. This receptor was obtained from a man between 18 and 29 years old in good health and CMV-seronegative. The CDR3 DNA is TGTGCCATCGGAGCCGTTGGCCCCGAGGGCCTGAACACCGGGGAGCTGTTTTTT. It is translated as CAIGAVGPEGLNTGELFF.